This T cell receptor (beta chain) comes out of a study of OX40 agonist ivuxolimab in advanced cancers. Background on the study: The eligibility criteria allowed prior anti-PD-1, anti-PD-L1 or anti-CTLA-4 therapy, and about 40% had some.

The CDR3 is 15 amino acids. The V gene's germline CDR1 is SGHRS and CDR2 YFSETQ. Trimming cost V 1 base and J 2 bases, with 10 bases left between them. Using immunoSEQ multiplex PCR, the repertoire was profiled, and TCRdb retains in-frame clones only, with some absent. Here the sample spans roughly 75,000 clones, roughly nine tenths being singletons. Collection of blood occurred at baseline, at cycle 4 day 1, and at cycle 7 day 1. The starting material was CD4+ or CD8+ T cells sorted from blood, obtained in a trial of the OX40 agonist ivuxolimab. This TCR derives from an adult with an advanced solid tumor such as melanoma, head and neck, liver or kidney cancer. The J gene is TRBJ1-3, the V gene TRBV5-1, with D possibly TRBD1 on 6 matching bases. CDR3 nucleotides: TGCGCCAGCAGCTTGTCAGGGGCAACTGGAAACACCATATATTTT. Translating gives CASSLSGATGNTIYF.